Below, 30 T cell receptor beta chains from the same sample are listed, as sequenced in a study of T cells in localized non-small cell lung cancer (dated by TCRdb to 2020 to 2022). Receptor amplification or capture employed the immunoSEQ multiplex PCR assay. TCRdb carries this immuneACCESS record with in-frame sequences only. Its versions omit some clonotypes, under half of them owing to an unresolved V gene in the studies checked, with the rest unexplained. The sample table holds around 41,000 clones, of which around 87% were seen once. Together, the top ten hold roughly 6.1% of the sample. The source material was peripheral blood, sampled before any cancer treatment. Receptors originate from a man aged 35 to 69 with stage I lung adenocarcinoma.

The chain joins TRBV5-6 to TRBJ2-1; D unclear. V lost 4 bases, J lost 6 bases, and 5 bases lay in between. CDR1 and CDR2 from the germline V gene are SGHDT and YYEEEE. The CDR3 is 11 amino acids. Here the CDR3 reads CASSLTNEQFF. CDR3 DNA: TGTGCCAGCAGCCTGACCAATGAGCAGTTCTTC.

CDR3 residues: CASSYKVTDTQYF. Written as DNA, the CDR3 is TGTGCCAGCAGTTACAAGGTTACAGATACGCAGTATTTT. V is TRBV6-5 and J is TRBJ2-3; D not resolved. Germline V gene data show CDR1 as MNHEY and CDR2 as SVGAGI. V was shortened by 2 bases and J by 3 bases, with 6 bases between the two germline ends. The CDR3 sequence is 13 residues long.

The chain couples TRBV15 to TRBJ2-7; 8 bases align to TRBD2. J lost 6 bases, V lost 0 bases, and 10 bases had no gene match. Germline assignment: CDR1 LNHNV and CDR2 YYDKDF (reference sequence). There are 16 residues in the CDR3. CDR3 coding DNA: TGTGCCACCAGCAGAGATAGGAGCGGGAGTATCTTCGAGCAGTACTTC. Encoded protein: CATSRDRSGSIFEQYF.

This chain joins TRBV27 and TRBJ2-7, with D unclear. V was shortened by 6 bases and J by 0 bases, with 15 bases between the two germline ends. Per germline, CDR1 MNHEY and CDR2 SMNVEV (reference sequence). This CDR3 comprises 15 residues. The CDR3 is CASRTELGSSYEQYF. The DNA for the CDR3 is TGTGCCAGCAGGACCGAATTGGGAAGCTCCTACGAGCAGTACTTC.

The chain has TRBV19 and TRBJ2-1, with TRBD2 identical over 7 bases. With V trimmed by 7 bases and J by 1 base, 16 bases remained unmatched. The CDR3 covers 18 residues. The germline gives CDR1 LNHDA, CDR2 SQIVND (reference sequence). This CDR3 is CASTPFTAGVGSYNEQFF. Here the CDR3 DNA reads TGTGCCAGTACCCCTTTCACGGCGGGAGTAGGTTCCTACAATGAGCAGTTCTTC.

The chain uses TRBV20-1 and TRBJ2-1; weak D call: TRBD2 (6 bases). The germline gives CDR1 DFQATT, CDR2 SNEGSKA (reference sequence). CDR3 length: 11 amino acids. The CDR3 DNA reads TGCACGGGGGAATGGTACAATGAGCAGTTCTTC. Its protein is CTGEWYNEQFF.

This clone came up once. The chain combines TRBV28 with TRBJ2-3; D gene uncertain. V shed 4 bases and J shed 5 bases, with 22 bases lying between them. From germline, CDR1 is MDHEN and CDR2 SYDVKM. The CDR3 runs to 17 residues. The chain's CDR3 is CASSSIVVGLNGDTQYF. In DNA, the CDR3 is TGTGCCAGCAGTTCGATTGTGGTCGGCTTAAATGGAGATACGCAGTATTTT.

The chain employs TRBV28 and TRBJ2-7; the match to TRBD2 covers 7 bases. Germline V gives CDR1 MDHEN, CDR2 SYDVKM. V dropped 4 bases and J dropped 2; count of bases not matched to a gene: 5. There are 14 residues in the CDR3. Here the CDR3 reads CASSYSAGTYEQYF. The CDR3 DNA reads TGTGCCAGCAGTTACTCAGCGGGGACCTACGAGCAGTACTTC. The full variable domain, in which reference TRBV28 and TRBJ2-7 provide the parts outside the CDR3, is DVKVTQSSRYLVKRTGEKVFLECVQDMDHENMFWYRQDPGLGLRLIYFSYDVKMKEKGDIPEGYSVSREKKERFSLILESASTNQTSMYLCASSYSAGTYEQYFGPGTRLTVT.

This chain links TRBV7-3 with TRBJ1-1, with D possibly being TRBD1 (5 bases). This CDR3 has 18 residues. CDR1 is SGHTA, CDR2 FQGTGA, per germline. Trimming cost V 1 base and J 2 bases, with 20 bases left between them. The CDR3 DNA sequence: TGTGCCAGCAGCTTAAAGGGTAGCGGACACACGACCAACACTGAAGCTTTCTTT. Amino acid sequence: CASSLKGSGHTTNTEAFF.

The chain links TRBV7-9 to TRBJ2-3, with 7 bases that match TRBD2. The CDR3 has 15 residues. J was trimmed by 3 bases and V by 1 base; bases with no gene match: 4. Germline V gene lookup returns CDR1 SEHNR and CDR2 FQNEAQ (reference sequence). The CDR3 DNA is TGTGCCAGCAGCTTAGGGGCGGGAGTAACAGATACGCAGTATTTT. Translated, it gives CASSLGAGVTDTQYF.

The sample holds a few counts of this clone. The chain links TRBV2 to TRBJ2-1; perhaps D is TRBD1 or TRBD2 (5 bases each). Germline V gene data show CDR1 as SNHLY and CDR2 as FYNNEI. Trimming shortened V by 6 bases and J by 0 bases, and 12 bases separated the two germline ends. This CDR3 has 15 residues. The CDR3 protein is CASRSGTSSYNEQFF. Here the CDR3 DNA reads TGTGCCAGCAGGTCCGGGACCAGCTCCTACAATGAGCAGTTCTTC. The whole variable domain, remainder taken from reference TRBV2 and TRBJ2-1, is EPEVTQTPSHQVTQMGQEVILRCVPISNHLYFYWYRQILGQKVEFLVSFYNNEISEKSEIFDDQFSVERPDGSNFTLKIRSTKLEDSAMYFCASRSGTSSYNEQFFGPGTRLTVL.

The chain links TRBV11-2 to TRBJ2-7; 9 bases are a match to TRBD2. With 0 bases clipped from V and 3 bases from J, the junction kept 12 bases outside the gene matches. Germline CDR1 SGHAT, CDR2 FQNNGV. There are 18 residues in the CDR3. This CDR3 reads CASSLEARSGSYYYEQYF. For the CDR3, the DNA is TGTGCCAGCAGCTTAGAAGCACGTAGCGGGAGCTATTACTACGAGCAGTACTTC.

This chain connects TRBV7-3 to TRBJ2-3, with 9 bases that match TRBD2. The CDR3 totals 16 residues. With V trimmed by 0 bases and J by 4 bases, 5 bases remained unmatched. CDR1 is SGHTA, CDR2 FQGTGA, per germline. This CDR3 reads CASSLTGGGRADTQYF. The CDR3 coding sequence is TGTGCCAGCAGCTTAACCGGGGGCGGGAGGGCAGATACGCAGTATTTT. The full variable domain, with the rest looked up from reference TRBV7-3 and TRBJ2-3, is GAGVSQTPSNKVTEKGKYVELRCDPISGHTALYWYRQSLGQGPEFLIYFQGTGAADDSGLPNDRFFAVRPEGSVSTLKIQRTERGDSAVYLCASSLTGGGRADTQYFGPGTRLTVL.

V usage is TRBV4-2 and J usage is TRBJ2-2, with D hard to call. Germline V gives CDR1 LGHNA, CDR2 YNFKEQ. This CDR3 is 16 amino acids long. Trimming left V 0 bases short and J 2 bases short, with 10 bases between. The CDR3 region is CASSQERRINTGELFF. The DNA of the CDR3 is TGTGCCAGCAGCCAAGAACGGCGGATTAACACCGGGGAGCTGTTTTTT.

V gene TRBV28 combines with J gene TRBJ1-5; D is ambiguous. Germline CDR1 and CDR2: MDHEN and SYDVKM. V lost 5 bases to trimming and J lost 0 bases, with 20 bases between them. The CDR3 has 18 residues. The CDR3 region is CASSTPSTNYNSNQPQHF. The CDR3 DNA reads TGTGCCAGCAGTACCCCATCGACGAACTACAATAGCAATCAGCCCCAGCATTTT. Supplemented by reference TRBV28 and TRBJ1-5, the full variable domain reads DVKVTQSSRYLVKRTGEKVFLECVQDMDHENMFWYRQDPGLGLRLIYFSYDVKMKEKGDIPEGYSVSREKKERFSLILESASTNQTSMYLCASSTPSTNYNSNQPQHFGDGTRLSIL.

This sequence joins TRBV15 and TRBJ2-3, with D hard to call. CDR3 length equals 13 residues. CDR1 and CDR2 from the germline V gene are LNHNV and YYDKDF (reference sequence). V was clipped by 0 bases and J by 5 bases, with 6 bases between them. CDR3 in amino acids: CATSRDLGDTQYF. The CDR3 DNA follows: TGTGCCACCAGCAGAGATTTAGGAGATACGCAGTATTTT.

This clone was seen a handful of times. The rearrangement uses TRBV6-1 and TRBJ2-2, with D possibly TRBD1 on 5 matching bases. V shed 9 bases and J shed 3 bases, with 14 bases lying between them. CDR1 and CDR2 (germline): MNHNS, SASEGT. The CDR3 is made up of 14 amino acids. The CDR3 DNA reads as TGTGCCAGGGTGTCCCGGACACACACCGGGGAGCTGTTTTTT. It codes for CARVSRTHTGELFF.

Comment on this clone: Other nucleotide sequences from this sample produce the same CDR3. The chain recombines TRBV6-5 with TRBJ2-7; 10 nucleotides agree with TRBD2. The CDR3 is 14 residues long. Trimming took 4 bases from V and 0 from J; bases not matched to a gene: 0. Germline CDR1 MNHEY, CDR2 SVGAGI. The CDR3 DNA is TGTGCCAGCAGTTGGACTAGCGGCTCCTACGAGCAGTACTTC. Translating it yields CASSWTSGSYEQYF.

This clone was counted a few times. This sequence joins TRBV19 and TRBJ2-2; D is perhaps TRBD2 (5 bases). Germline CDR1 LNHDA, CDR2 SQIVND (reference sequence). The V and J ends lost 7 bases and 3 bases respectively, with 15 bases between them. This CDR3 comprises 15 residues. The CDR3 protein is CASTSFVFDTGELFF. CDR3 nucleotide sequence: TGTGCCAGTACTAGCTTTGTTTTCGACACCGGGGAGCTGTTTTTT.

This clone has more than one count but fewer than ten. J is TRBJ1-5 and V is TRBV7-2; the match to TRBD1 covers 7 bases. CDR3 length equals 16 residues. Germline V gene lookup returns CDR1 SGHTA and CDR2 FQGNSA. The trim removed 3 bases at V and 0 bases at J, leaving 5 bases unmatched. The CDR3 spells CASSLKGAGSNQPQHF. CDR3 in DNA: TGTGCCAGCAGCTTGAAGGGGGCGGGTAGCAATCAGCCCCAGCATTTT.

This clone has just one count. The rearrangement uses TRBV28 and TRBJ2-1, with 8 bases aligning to TRBD1. V gave up 6 bases and J gave up 9 bases; unmatched junction bases: 10. The CDR3 runs to 14 residues. Looked up from germline, CDR1 is MDHEN and CDR2 is SYDVKM. The CDR3 nucleotides are TGTGCCAGCAGGGATCAGGGGGCCAACGGTGAGCAGTTCTTC. It specifies CASRDQGANGEQFF.

The genes are TRBV7-6 and TRBJ2-3; TRBD2 aligns across 7 bases. The germline V gene has CDR1 SGHVS and CDR2 FNYEAQ. The junction had 0 bases not matched to a gene; V was cut back by 2 bases and J by 1 base. CDR3 length: 14 residues. The CDR3 DNA follows: TGTGCCAGCAGCTTAACTAGCGGCACAGATACGCAGTATTTT. It codes for CASSLTSGTDTQYF.

This sequence joins TRBV19 and TRBJ2-3; D is unresolved. The V and J ends lost 3 bases and 4 bases respectively, with 8 bases between them. Germline values: CDR1 LNHDA, CDR2 SQIVND (reference sequence). This CDR3 contains 13 residues. The CDR3 DNA follows: TGTGCCAGTAGTATCTGGGCATCAGATACGCAGTATTTT. It yields the protein CASSIWASDTQYF.

The chain has TRBV4-3 and TRBJ2-7; D uncertain. CDR1 and CDR2 (germline): LGHNA, YSLEER. The CDR3 consists of 16 residues. The V end was cut by 4 bases, the J end by 5 bases, with 21 bases between. The CDR3 DNA follows: TGCGCCAGCAGCCCCAGCCAGTGGGTTCCAGCGCACGAGCAGTACTTC. Its protein is CASSPSQWVPAHEQYF.

This chain links TRBV27 with TRBJ2-3; TRBD2 matches at 10 bases. This CDR3 region has 17 residues. The V gene's germline CDR1 is MNHEY and CDR2 SMNVEV (reference sequence). With V trimmed by 5 bases and J by 6 bases, 14 bases remained unmatched. Here the CDR3 reads CASSLRLAGPEGDTQYF. DNA for the CDR3: TGTGCCAGCAGTCTTCGACTAGCGGGCCCAGAGGGGGATACGCAGTATTTT.

The chain employs TRBV5-6 and TRBJ2-2, with D possibly TRBD1 on 6 matching bases. Between the trimmed V and J ends, which lost 8 bases and 7 bases, there was a span of 15 bases. Germline values: CDR1 SGHDT, CDR2 YYEEEE. There are 13 residues in the CDR3. The CDR3 sequence is CASMGAHGGELFF. The CDR3, as DNA: TGTGCCAGTATGGGGGCGCACGGCGGGGAGCTGTTTTTT.

The chain carries TRBV19 and TRBJ1-3; D unclear. The ends were cut back, 3 bases at V and 4 bases at J, with 16 bases in the middle. CDR1 and CDR2 (germline): LNHDA, SQIVND (reference sequence). This CDR3 contains 16 residues. The CDR3 sequence is CASSMGSARAGNTIYF. The DNA for the CDR3 is TGTGCCAGTAGTATGGGTTCGGCGAGGGCAGGAAACACCATATATTTT.

The rearrangement links TRBV4-2 to TRBJ1-2, with 7 bases aligning to TRBD1. Trimming took 0 bases from V and 3 from J; bases not matched to a gene: 4. Germline values: CDR1 LGHNA, CDR2 YNFKEQ. The CDR3 consists of 15 residues. The CDR3: CASSQERDRYYGYTF. The CDR3 nucleotides read TGTGCCAGCAGCCAAGAGAGGGACAGATACTATGGCTACACCTTC.

The chain carries TRBV4-3 and TRBJ1-1; TRBD1 matches at 8 bases. The length of the CDR3 is 14 residues. V lost 8 bases and J lost 0; bases outside the gene matches: 5. In germline, CDR1 is LGHNA, CDR2 YSLEER. CDR3 nucleotides: TGCGCCAGCCGCAGACAGGGGATGAACACTGAAGCTTTCTTT. Its protein product is CASRRQGMNTEAFF.

The chain carries TRBV4-2 and TRBJ2-5; 11 bases map to TRBD2. This CDR3 contains 20 residues. Per the germline V gene, CDR1 is LGHNA and CDR2 is YNFKEQ. Losses at the gene ends were 4 bases for V and 3 bases for J; bases not matched to a gene: 19. This chain's CDR3 is CASSRRGGGFSGRAEETQYF. CDR3 coding DNA: TGTGCCAGCAGCCGAAGAGGGGGTGGGTTTAGCGGGAGGGCCGAAGAGACCCAGTACTTC.